This TCR beta chain was sequenced in a study of T cells in Graves' hyperthyroidism and ophthalmopathy. The V end was cut by 0 bases, the J end by 3 bases, with 4 bases between. The CDR3 consists of 13 residues. Germline CDR1 reads MNHEY; CDR2 reads SMNVEV (reference sequence). Amplified TCR beta CDR3 regions derived from RNA transcripts. A set of HTBI primers served as the primers for a first-round RT-PCR of the TCR CDR3. TCRdb independently ran MiXCR on the multiplex PCR reads; one entry per CDR3 protein. The sample gives around 380,000 distinct CDR3 sequences, roughly 12% of which show up once; less than 25% is in the top ten.

The receptor was derived from a man aged 30-40 years with Graves' hyperthyroidism that later progressed to Graves' ophthalmopathy. The material sequenced was blood. V usage is TRBV27 and J usage is TRBJ2-3; no reliable D call. CDR3 sequence (DNA): TGTGCCAGCAGTTTATCGTGGACAGATACGCAGTATTTT. Residues: CASSLSWTDTQYF.